This entry is about one T cell receptor beta chain. Its antigen is as yet unknown. Germline values: CDR1 KGHSH, CDR2 LQKENI. The trim removed 0 bases at V and 4 bases at J, leaving 12 bases unmatched. The CDR3 length is 18 residues. The sample originates from a study of T cell responses to AZD1222 COVID-19 vaccine. Study conclusions and caveats: Compared with day 0, the breadth and depth of the Spike-specific TCR repertoire rose significantly after two doses of AZD1222. Baseline seropositivity occurred in only 5 to 7 AZD1222 recipients. White British donors predominated, females outnumbered males, and clonal diversity was possibly underestimated.

The method was immunoSEQ multiplex PCR; TCRdb's version includes in-frame clones alone and lacks a portion of them. The data contain around 220,000 clones, roughly 94% of them singletons. Sequencing used peripheral blood, obtained 28 days after the second dose of the MenACWY control vaccine. This clonotype was obtained from an adult who received the MenACWY meningococcal vaccine as a control. The genes are TRBV18 and TRBJ1-5, with TRBD1 matching 7 bases. The CDR3 region has the DNA TGTGCCAGCTCACCACCTAAACCCCACAGGGGTACTAATCAGCCCCAGCATTTT. This encodes CASSPPKPHRGTNQPQHF.